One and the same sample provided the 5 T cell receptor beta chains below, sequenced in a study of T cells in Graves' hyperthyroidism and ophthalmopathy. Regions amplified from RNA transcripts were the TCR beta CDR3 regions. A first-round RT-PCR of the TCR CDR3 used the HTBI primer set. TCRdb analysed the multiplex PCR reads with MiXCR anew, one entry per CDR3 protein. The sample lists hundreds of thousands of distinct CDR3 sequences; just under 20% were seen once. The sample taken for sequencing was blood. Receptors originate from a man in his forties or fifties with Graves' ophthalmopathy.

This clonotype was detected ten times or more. The CDR3 loop is CASSRDSLASEQYF. DNA of the CDR3: TGTGCCAGCAGTAGGGACAGCTTAGCGAGCGAGCAGTACTTC. The rearrangement uses TRBV2 and TRBJ2-7; TRBD1 agrees at 7 bases. With V trimmed by 5 bases and J by 6 bases, 10 bases remained unmatched. Germline V gene data show CDR1 as SNHLY and CDR2 as FYNNEI. The CDR3 covers 14 residues. Using reference TRBV2 and TRBJ2-7 for the parts outside the CDR3, the full variable domain is EPEVTQTPSHQVTQMGQEVILRCVPISNHLYFYWYRQILGQKVEFLVSFYNNEISEKSEIFDDQFSVERPDGSNFTLKIRSTKLEDSAMYFCASSRDSLASEQYFGPGTRLTVT.

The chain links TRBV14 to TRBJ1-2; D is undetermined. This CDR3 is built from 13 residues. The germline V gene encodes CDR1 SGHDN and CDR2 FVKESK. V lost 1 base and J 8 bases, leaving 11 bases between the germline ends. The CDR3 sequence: CASSQGRRRGYTF. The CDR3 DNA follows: TGTGCCAGCAGCCAAGGTAGACGCAGGGGCTACACCTTC. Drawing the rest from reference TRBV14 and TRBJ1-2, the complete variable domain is EAGVTQFPSHSVIEKGQTVTLRCDPISGHDNLYWYRRVMGKEIKFLLHFVKESKQDESGMPNNRFLAERTGGTYSTLKVQPAELEDSGVYFCASSQGRRRGYTFGSGTRLTVV.

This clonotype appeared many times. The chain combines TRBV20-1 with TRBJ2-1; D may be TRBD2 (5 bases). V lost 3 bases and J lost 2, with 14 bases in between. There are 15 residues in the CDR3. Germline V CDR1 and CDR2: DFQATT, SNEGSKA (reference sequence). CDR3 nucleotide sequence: TGCAGTGCTAGGCCGGACTCCCCAACCTACAATGAGCAGTTCTTC. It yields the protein CSARPDSPTYNEQFF.

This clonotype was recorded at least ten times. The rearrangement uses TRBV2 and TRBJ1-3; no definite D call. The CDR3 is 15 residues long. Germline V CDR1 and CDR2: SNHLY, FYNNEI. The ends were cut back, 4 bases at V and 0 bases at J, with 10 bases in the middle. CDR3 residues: CASSGPGLSGNTIYF. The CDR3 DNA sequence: TGTGCCAGCAGTGGTCCTGGACTCTCTGGAAACACCATATATTTT.

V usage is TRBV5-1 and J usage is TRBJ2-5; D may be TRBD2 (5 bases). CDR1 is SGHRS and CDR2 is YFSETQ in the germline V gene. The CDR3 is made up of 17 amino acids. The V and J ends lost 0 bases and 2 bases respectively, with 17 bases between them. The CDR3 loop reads CASSLAGVAPSQETQYF. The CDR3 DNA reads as TGCGCCAGCAGCTTGGCCGGGGTAGCTCCAAGTCAAGAGACCCAGTACTTC.